This T cell receptor (beta chain) was identified during a study of blood T cell repertoires in COVID-19. The method was immunoSEQ multiplex PCR; TCRdb's version includes in-frame clones alone and lacks a portion of them. The table includes roughly 200,000 clones, approximately 80% detected once. Deletions cut 5 bases from V and 0 bases from J, with 11 bases between. The CDR3 spans 14 residues. The germline CDR1 and CDR2 sequences are SQVTM and ANQGSEA. Sequencing used peripheral blood. This TCR was recovered from a woman of 80 years or more with COVID-19, enrolled during active disease. The chain employs TRBV29-1 and TRBJ2-1; tentative D call: TRBD1 (6 bases). The CDR3 region has the DNA TGCAGCGTTACTAGGGGGAGCTCCTACAATGAGCAGTTCTTC. Translated, it gives CSVTRGSSYNEQFF.